This TCR beta chain is from a study of blood T cell repertoires in COVID-19. In the study overall: The study drew acute and convalescent COVID-19 samples from the United States, Italy and Spain. Nucleic acid was either cDNA or gDNA, and it came from T cells, B-cell-depleted T cells, or PBMCs.

Only in-frame clones appear in the TCRdb table, and some are missing; sequencing was by immunoSEQ multiplex PCR. The sample gives 150,000 to 200,000 clones, around 84% of which show up once; 15% to 20% is in the top ten. CDR1 is MDHEN and CDR2 is SYDVKM in the germline V gene. The CDR3 is made up of 17 amino acids. V trimming: 3 bases; J trimming: 2 bases; junction bases outside the gene matches: 4. Sequenced material: peripheral blood. The origin of this receptor is a woman of 80 years or more with acute or convalescent COVID-19. The chain employs TRBV28 and TRBJ2-6; 10 bases match TRBD1. In DNA form, the CDR3 reads TGTGCCAGCAGTTTCCCGACAGGGGGCCCTGGGGCCAACGTCCTGACTTTC. This codes for CASSFPTGGPGANVLTF.